Below, 8 T cell receptor beta chains from the same sample are listed, as sequenced in a study of cytomegalovirus exposure and HLA in healthy donors. Use of 60 Vbeta and 13 Jbeta primers characterized the PCR. Sequenced by immunoSEQ multiplex PCR; TCRdb stores in-frame clones only, minus some. The sample consists of some 180,000 clones, 82% of them appearing once. Material: PBMCs. These receptors all stem from a man in his forties in good health and CMV-seronegative.

This clone was recorded once. The CDR3 DNA sequence: TGTGCCAGCTCAGCGGACAGGGGACAGCCCCAGCATTTT. Its protein product is CASSADRGQPQHF. The chain carries TRBV18 and TRBJ1-5, with TRBD1 matching over 9 bases. V lost 5 bases to trimming and J lost 7 bases; unmatched junction nucleotides: 3. The CDR3 is 13 amino acids. Germline assignment: CDR1 KGHSH and CDR2 LQKENI.

The genes are TRBV28 and TRBJ2-7, with D tentatively TRBD2 (6 bases). Germline CDR1 is MDHEN and CDR2 is SYDVKM. This CDR3 contains 14 residues. V dropped 2 bases and J dropped 5 bases, with 13 bases sitting between them. The CDR3 spells CASSLTAGRHEQYF. As DNA, the CDR3 is TGTGCCAGCAGTTTAACAGCAGGGAGGCACGAGCAGTACTTC.

This sequence joins TRBV7-2 and TRBJ1-5, with D unresolved. The germline gives CDR1 SGHTA, CDR2 FQGNSA. This CDR3 has 16 residues. Trimming shortened V by 2 bases and J by 4 bases, and 15 bases separated the two germline ends. The CDR3 bases are TGTGCCAGCAGCTTAAGAGCAGACGGAGCTAATCAGCCCCAGCATTTT. Translation gives CASSLRADGANQPQHF.

Remarks on this clone: Other nucleotide sequences in the sample specify the same CDR3. The chain couples TRBV2 to TRBJ1-2, with D possibly matching TRBD1 (6 bases). This CDR3 is 13 amino acids long. Germline loops: CDR1 SNHLY, CDR2 FYNNEI. Trimming pared 4 bases from V and 7 bases from J, leaving 13 bases between. The DNA for the CDR3 is TGTGCCAGCAGTGCGACAGGACAATCTGGCTACACCTTC. This translates into CASSATGQSGYTF. Supplemented by reference TRBV2 and TRBJ1-2, the full variable domain reads EPEVTQTPSHQVTQMGQEVILRCVPISNHLYFYWYRQILGQKVEFLVSFYNNEISEKSEIFDDQFSVERPDGSNFTLKIRSTKLEDSAMYFCASSATGQSGYTFGSGTRLTVV.

This rearrangement joins TRBV28 to TRBJ1-1; 7 bases match TRBD1. V lost 7 bases, J lost 7 bases, and 12 bases stayed unmatched. Germline V CDR1 and CDR2: MDHEN, SYDVKM. The CDR3 sequence is 14 residues long. The CDR3 coding sequence is TGTGCCAGCATAACAGGGGCCGAGAAGGGTGAAGCTTTCTTT. This translates into CASITGAEKGEAFF.

CDR3 loop: CASRGQNLNTGELFF. The CDR3 DNA reads as TGTGCCAGCAGGGGACAGAATTTAAACACCGGGGAGCTGTTTTTT. The rearrangement links TRBV28 to TRBJ2-2; 7 bases line up with TRBD1. V trimming: 6 bases; J trimming: 2 bases; junction bases outside the gene matches: 6. Germline V gives CDR1 MDHEN, CDR2 SYDVKM. The CDR3 is made up of 15 amino acids.

The genes are TRBV5-1 and TRBJ2-7; 10 positions match TRBD2. J lost 0 bases, V lost 4 bases, and 10 bases had no gene match. The CDR3 spans 17 residues. CDR1 and CDR2 (germline): SGHRS, YFSETQ. DNA for the CDR3: TGCGCCAGCAGCACGCTAGCGGGGGACCTAAGCTCCTACGAGCAGTACTTC. As protein: CASSTLAGDLSSYEQYF.

The chain joins TRBV5-1 to TRBJ1-1; D might be TRBD1 (5 bases). The germline gives CDR1 SGHRS, CDR2 YFSETQ. The CDR3 has 15 residues. Trimming left V 2 bases short and J 0 bases short, with 11 bases between. CDR3 coding DNA: TGCGCCAGCAGCTTAAACGGACACATGAACACTGAAGCTTTCTTT. It translates to CASSLNGHMNTEAFF. Full variable domain (missing parts from reference TRBV5-1 and TRBJ1-1): KAGVTQTPRYLIKTRGQQVTLSCSPISGHRSVSWYQQTPGQGLQFLFEYFSETQRNKGNFPGRFSGRQFSNSRSEMNVSTLELGDSALYLCASSLNGHMNTEAFFGQGTRLTVV.